This is a list of T cell receptor beta chains from one sample in a study of T-cell reconstitution after alpha-beta-depleted transplantation in children. MiXCR, applied by TCRdb to the PCR reads, yields one record per CDR3 protein. The profile shows about 830,000 distinct CDR3 sequences, 16% of them singletons. The sequenced sample was PBMCs, mostly from graft donor cells, obtained 360 days after TCRalphabeta/CD19-depleted stem cell transplant. The source is a male patient between 5 and 17 years old who had a stem cell transplant for acute lymphoblastic leukemia, so the T cells may come from the graft donor. CDR3s include the opening cysteine and the closing phenylalanine or tryptophan.

17,TRBV5-6,CASSRPGLALSSYEQYF
13,TRBV29-1,CSALTSGDFEQFF
11,TRBV6-5,CASQAETTKVF
15,TRBV12-3/TRBV12-4,CASSRPSANTGELFF
13,TRBV29-1,CSVVQQGAGEQYF
19,TRBV7-3,CASSPDRGAGPYSKNIQYF
15,TRBV7-9,CASSFVRRGSDTQYF
14,TRBV2,CASLGRGYSYEQYF
18,TRBV5-1,CASSPRPGAGGIKETQYF
17,TRBV7-2,CASSLKPGLADYNEQFF
14,TRBV6-5,CASSSTGLWGKLFF
16,TRBV5-1,CASSHRDTKYPYGYTF
14,TRBV11-3,CASSYGEGYNEQFF
16,TRBV29-1,CSVEARRLAGYNEQFF
14,TRBV7-8,CASSLVIPTGELFF
15,TRBV21-1,CASSVPGTGDCEQFF
16,TRBV6-2/TRBV6-3,CASSYYSGPALGELFF